This T cell receptor beta chain was profiled in a study of T cells in Graves' hyperthyroidism and ophthalmopathy. About the research overall: Peripheral blood was collected at initial diagnosis, before any treatment.

Diagnosis rested on symptoms, serum thyroxine and TRAb, thyroid ultrasound, and orbital computed tomography. Regions amplified from RNA transcripts were the TCR beta CDR3 regions. First-round RT-PCR targeting the TCR CDR3 was performed with the HTBI primer set. TCRdb recomputed calls from the multiplex PCR reads with MiXCR, one row per CDR3 protein. The data hold hundreds of thousands of distinct CDR3 sequences, with approximately 23% observed a single time. As to this clonotype: Its antigen is undetermined.

Germline V lookup: CDR1 SNHLY, CDR2 FYNNEI. The CDR3 spans 12 residues. V was pared by 8 bases and J by 5 bases, with 3 bases of the junction left unmatched. Points from the study as a whole: Most clonotypes that expanded in the thyroid above 0.001 also showed up in blood.

Sequencing was performed on blood. The chain employs TRBV2 and TRBJ2-7; 10 bases are a match to TRBD2. The receptor was derived from a woman in her thirties or forties with Graves' ophthalmopathy. Here the CDR3 reads CASGAGGHEQYF. The CDR3, as DNA: TGTGCCAGCGGAGCGGGAGGGCACGAGCAGTACTTC. Full variable domain (rest looked up from reference TRBV2 and TRBJ2-7): EPEVTQTPSHQVTQMGQEVILRCVPISNHLYFYWYRQILGQKVEFLVSFYNNEISEKSEIFDDQFSVERPDGSNFTLKIRSTKLEDSAMYFCASGAGGHEQYFGPGTRLTVT.